What follows are 32 T cell receptor beta chains derived from one specimen sequenced in a study of siplizumab effects on memory and regulatory T cells. Sequenced by immunoSEQ multiplex PCR; TCRdb stores in-frame clones only, minus some. The repertoire has some 96,000 clones, approximately 91% of them found once; the top ten carry roughly 0.15%. The sequenced sample was CD4+ T cells sorted from blood. These receptors were taken from a human donor in good health.

The J gene is TRBJ2-6, the V gene TRBV7-2; D may be TRBD1 or TRBD2 (6 bases each). V was clipped by 5 bases and J by 0 bases, with 17 bases between them. The CDR3 consists of 18 residues. The germline CDR1 and CDR2 sequences are SGHTA and FQGNSA. The CDR3 loop is CASSRKTGTVSGANVLTF. Written as DNA, the CDR3 is TGTGCCAGCAGCCGAAAAACAGGGACTGTCTCTGGGGCCAACGTCCTGACTTTC.

The V call is TRBV5-1, the J call TRBJ2-6; no reliable D call. V was trimmed by 2 bases and J by 4 bases, leaving 10 bases between them. Per germline, CDR1 SGHRS and CDR2 YFSETQ. This CDR3 contains 15 residues. CDR3 in DNA: TGCGCCAGCAGCTTCACAGTTGGGGGGGCCAACGTCCTGACTTTC. This gives the protein CASSFTVGGANVLTF.

As regards this clone: Other DNA variants within this sample encode the same CDR3. The chain combines TRBV2 with TRBJ1-5, with 10 bases that match TRBD1. The germline CDR1 and CDR2 sequences are SNHLY and FYNNEI. V shed 4 bases, J shed 7 bases, and the junction held 4 bases outside the gene matches. The CDR3 spans 14 residues. CDR3 sequence (DNA): TGTGCCAGCAGTGGACAGGGGGCAAGGCAGCCCCAGCATTTT. Encoded protein: CASSGQGARQPQHF.

CDR3 loop: CASSSISDNYGYTF. The DNA for the CDR3 is TGTGCCAGCAGTTCAATTTCCGATAACTATGGCTACACCTTC. This chain joins TRBV28 and TRBJ1-2; D remains unclear. CDR1 and CDR2 (germline): MDHEN, SYDVKM. The CDR3 extends over 14 amino acids. V was cut by 4 bases and J by 1 base, with 10 bases left in between.

This clone was seen only a few times. The V gene is TRBV29-1, the J gene TRBJ1-1; D remains unclear. Germline lookup yields CDR1 SQVTM and CDR2 ANQGSEA. Trimming stripped 5 bases from V and 1 base from J, with 11 bases between. The CDR3 spans 13 residues. The CDR3 DNA reads as TGCAGCGTTAGGGTATCGGAGAACACTGAAGCTTTCTTT. The encoded protein is CSVRVSENTEAFF.

The chain joins TRBV19 to TRBJ1-2; D gene unclear. The CDR3 is made up of 13 amino acids. Germline CDR1 and CDR2: LNHDA and SQIVND (reference sequence). V was shortened by 1 base and J by 1 base, with 4 bases between the two germline ends. CDR3 loop: CASSIGGNYGYTF. The CDR3 nucleotides read TGTGCCAGTAGTATAGGGGGTAACTATGGCTACACCTTC.

J is TRBJ2-3 and V is TRBV19; D perhaps matches TRBD2 (6 bases). The V gene lost 3 bases and the J gene lost 2 bases, with 6 bases spanning the gap. The CDR3 runs 13 residues. Germline CDR1 reads LNHDA; CDR2 reads SQIVND (reference sequence). CDR3 region: CASSMGLTDTQYF. The CDR3, as DNA: TGTGCCAGTAGTATGGGACTCACAGATACGCAGTATTTT.

The V gene is TRBV6-1, the J gene TRBJ2-2; TRBD1 might be the D (5 bases). Looked up from germline, CDR1 is MNHNS and CDR2 is SASEGT. The CDR3 is made up of 13 amino acids. Trimming removed 5 bases at V and 9 bases at J, with 13 bases between. Here the CDR3 DNA reads TGTGCCAGCAGTAAGACAGTAGTCCGGGAGCTGTTTTTT. Encoded protein: CASSKTVVRELFF.

The CDR3 DNA is TGTGCCAGCAGCCCAGGGGGGGGGCGCGGGTACGAGCAGTACTTC. Its protein product is CASSPGGGRGYEQYF. V and J are TRBV11-2 and TRBJ2-7; D tentatively fits TRBD1 or TRBD2 (7 bases each). There are 15 residues in the CDR3. The ends were cut back, 5 bases at V and 4 bases at J, with 18 bases in the middle. Germline CDR1 SGHAT, CDR2 FQNNGV.

The J gene is TRBJ1-1, the V gene TRBV19, with D possibly matching TRBD1 (5 bases). The germline V gene encodes CDR1 LNHDA and CDR2 SQIVND (reference sequence). V was cut by 7 bases and J by 0 bases, with 9 bases left in between. This CDR3 comprises 13 residues. The CDR3 DNA is TGTGCCAGTATGGGACGAATGAACACTGAAGCTTTCTTT. Translating gives CASMGRMNTEAFF.

As regards this clone: Other DNA sequences in this sample translate to the same CDR3. This chain joins TRBV7-3 and TRBJ1-3, with 8 bases fitting TRBD1. The V and J ends lost 5 bases and 0 bases, in that order; junction bases with no gene match: 3. The germline CDR1 and CDR2 sequences are SGHTA and FQGTGA. There are 15 residues in the CDR3. The CDR3 loop is CASSPTGGSGNTIYF. The CDR3 bases are TGTGCCAGCAGCCCAACAGGGGGCTCTGGAAACACCATATATTTT.

CDR3 protein: CASSQTGGIYGYTF. The CDR3 DNA reads as TGTGCCAGCAGCCAGACAGGGGGCATCTATGGCTACACCTTC. J is TRBJ1-2 and V is TRBV7-2; 10 bases fit TRBD1. This CDR3 has 14 amino acids. Germline lookup yields CDR1 SGHTA and CDR2 FQGNSA. Trimming removed 5 bases from V and 4 bases from J; junction bases left unmatched: 4.

This chain links TRBV6-6 with TRBJ2-3; no clear D gene. V lost 0 bases to trimming and J lost 6 bases, with 7 bases between them. Germline-derived CDR1 and CDR2 are MNHNY and SVGAGI (reference sequence). The CDR3 is 13 residues long. Written as DNA, the CDR3 is TGTGCCAGCAGTTACTCGATGCAGGATACGCAGTATTTT. Its protein product is CASSYSMQDTQYF.

Worth noting for this clone: At one end the junction does not follow the germline gene, possibly because of a read error. The rearrangement joins TRBV5-4 to TRBJ1-2; D unclear. This CDR3 region has 13 residues. The germline gives CDR1 SGHNT, CDR2 YYREEE (reference sequence). CDR3 protein: CTSSLDGNYGYTF. For the CDR3, the DNA is TGTACCAGCAGCTTGGACGGAAACTATGGCTACACCTTC.

This rearrangement joins TRBV2 to TRBJ1-6; 9 positions agree with TRBD1. CDR3 size: 18 residues. The V segment lost 5 bases and the J segment 6 bases; nucleotides outside the gene matches: 14. The germline CDR1 and CDR2 sequences are SNHLY and FYNNEI. Written as DNA, the CDR3 is TGTGCCAGCAGTCCAACCCGACCACAGGGGGCGGGTAATTCACCCCTCCACTTT. Amino acids: CASSPTRPQGAGNSPLHF.

The chain recombines TRBV18 with TRBJ1-2; weak D call: TRBD1 (6 bases). The germline CDR1 and CDR2 sequences are KGHSH and LQKENI. The CDR3 consists of 14 residues. The germline V and J ends were trimmed by 3 bases and 7 bases, with 15 bases remaining between them. Written as DNA, the CDR3 is TGTGCCAGCTCACCTACCGGGACATCGTTTGGCTACACCTTC. This codes for CASSPTGTSFGYTF.

The V call is TRBV4-1, the J call TRBJ2-7; D is possibly TRBD2 (5 bases). The CDR3 contains 16 residues. Germline V CDR1 and CDR2: MGHRA, YSYEKL. V lost 0 bases and J 2 bases, leaving 14 bases between the germline ends. The CDR3 protein is CASSQDGSATAYEQYF. The CDR3 DNA is TGCGCCAGCAGCCAAGATGGGAGCGCGACCGCCTACGAGCAGTACTTC.

Only one count was recorded for this clone. The rearrangement links TRBV10-2 to TRBJ1-1, with TRBD1 identical over 8 bases. Germline assignment: CDR1 WSHSY and CDR2 SAAADI. Trimming at V came to 7 bases and at J to 4 bases, leaving 5 bases not matched to a gene. This CDR3 has 13 residues. DNA of the CDR3: TGCGCCAGCAACGGACAGGGACTCACTGAAGCTTTCTTT. It translates to CASNGQGLTEAFF.

CDR3 protein: CASRWTGELFF. The DNA of the CDR3 is TGTGCCAGCAGATGGACAGGTGAACTGTTTTTT. This rearrangement joins TRBV2 to TRBJ1-4; TRBD1 matches at 7 bases. The germline gives CDR1 SNHLY, CDR2 FYNNEI. The CDR3 is made up of 11 amino acids. The junction had 4 bases not matched to a gene; V was cut back by 6 bases and J by 12 bases.

The genes are TRBV7-2 and TRBJ2-1; maybe TRBD2 (6 bases). Germline assignment: CDR1 SGHTA and CDR2 FQGNSA. The CDR3 is made up of 15 amino acids. Trimming removed 1 base at V and 5 bases at J, with 12 bases between. CDR3 in DNA: TGTGCCAGCAGCTTAGACTTAGGACTAAACAATGAGCAGTTCTTC. As protein: CASSLDLGLNNEQFF.

The chain is built from TRBV27 and TRBJ1-2; perhaps TRBD1 as D (5 bases). The germline CDR1 and CDR2 sequences are MNHEY and SMNVEV (reference sequence). CDR3 length: 17 amino acids. Deletions cut 6 bases from V and 3 bases from J, with 23 bases between. The CDR3 coding sequence is TGTGCCAGCAGCACAACACCGTTCGACAGAGCCGACTATGGCTACACCTTC. Its protein is CASSTTPFDRADYGYTF.

The chain has TRBV27 and TRBJ1-6, with D possibly being TRBD1 (5 bases). With 8 bases removed from V and 9 bases from J, the gap between germline ends came to 17 bases. Germline V gene lookup returns CDR1 MNHEY and CDR2 SMNVEV (reference sequence). The CDR3 covers 14 residues. DNA for the CDR3: TGTGCCAGCTCGTACGAGGGGATAAGTTCACCCCTCCACTTT. Protein: CASSYEGISSPLHF.

The V and J genes are TRBV5-4 and TRBJ2-2; tentatively, D is TRBD1 (7 bases). V lost 2 bases, J lost 5 bases, and 19 bases lay in between. CDR3 size: 17 residues. Germline loops: CDR1 SGHNT, CDR2 YYREEE (reference sequence). CDR3 loop: CASSFFSEQGGTGELFF. The DNA for the CDR3 is TGTGCCAGCAGCTTTTTCTCGGAGCAGGGGGGAACCGGGGAGCTGTTTTTT. Complete variable domain (other parts from reference TRBV5-4 and TRBJ2-2): ETGVTQSPTHLIKTRGQQVTLRCSSQSGHNTVSWYQQALGQGPQFIFQYYREEENGRGNFPPRFSGLQFPNYSSELNVNALELDDSALYLCASSFFSEQGGTGELFFGEGSRLTVL.

J is TRBJ2-1 and V is TRBV18; D unresolved. Germline values: CDR1 KGHSH, CDR2 LQKENI. The CDR3 is made up of 17 amino acids. Trimming left V 0 bases short and J 0 bases short, with 12 bases between. CDR3 bases: TGTGCCAGCTCACCACCGGTGGCAGTGACCTCCTACAATGAGCAGTTCTTC. This sequence encodes CASSPPVAVTSYNEQFF.

The CDR3 coding sequence is TGTGCCAGCAGCGCCACTCGACTAGCGGGGGGGCAAAACGGGGAGCTGTTTTTT. It specifies CASSATRLAGGQNGELFF. V gene TRBV2 combines with J gene TRBJ2-2, with TRBD2 matching over 14 bases. V lost 6 bases and J lost 7; bases outside the gene matches: 13. Germline CDR1 reads SNHLY; CDR2 reads FYNNEI. The CDR3 totals 18 residues.

As regards this clone: The conserved final phenylalanine or tryptophan is absent from the CDR3, which likely points to a read error. The limits of the CDR3 on the DNA are not certain, so only TCRdb's listed CDR3 is given. The chain employs TRBV14 and TRBJ1-2. The CDR3 is 13 amino acids long, termini counted. The V gene's germline CDR1 is SGHDN and CDR2 FVKESK. CDR3 residues: CASRESGRFYISL.

The genes are TRBV18 and TRBJ1-2; D uncertain. The V end was cut by 3 bases, the J end by 3 bases, with 8 bases between. The CDR3 loop spans 13 amino acids. Germline V CDR1 and CDR2: KGHSH, LQKENI. CDR3 in amino acids: CASSPGSDYGYTF. In DNA, the CDR3 is TGTGCCAGCTCACCGGGTTCGGACTATGGCTACACCTTC. Full variable domain (rest looked up from reference TRBV18 and TRBJ1-2): NAGVMQNPRHLVRRRGQEARLRCSPMKGHSHVYWYRQLPEEGLKFMVYLQKENIIDESGMPKERFSAEFPKEGPSILRIQQVVRGDSAAYFCASSPGSDYGYTFGSGTRLTVV.

The J gene is TRBJ1-4, the V gene TRBV18; 9 bases map to TRBD1. CDR1 and CDR2 (germline): KGHSH, LQKENI. Germline trimming cut 2 bases from V and 8 bases from J; bases unmatched to any gene: 6. This CDR3 spans 15 amino acids. The CDR3 loop is CASSPGTGTSEKLFF. DNA of the CDR3: TGTGCCAGCTCACCAGGGACAGGGACAAGCGAAAAACTGTTTTTT.

The rearrangement uses TRBV5-1 and TRBJ2-7; TRBD1 agrees at 8 bases. Losses at the gene ends were 3 bases for V and 2 bases for J; bases not matched to a gene: 4. Germline V gene data show CDR1 as SGHRS and CDR2 as YFSETQ. The CDR3 runs 14 residues. The CDR3 sequence is CASSSTGATYEQYF. Written as DNA, the CDR3 is TGCGCCAGCAGCTCGACAGGGGCTACCTACGAGCAGTACTTC.

The chain is built from TRBV2 and TRBJ2-7; 9 nucleotides agree with TRBD1. Germline-derived CDR1 and CDR2 are SNHLY and FYNNEI. J was trimmed by 4 bases and V by 7 bases; bases with no gene match: 5. CDR3 length equals 13 residues. The CDR3 DNA sequence: TGTGCCAGCATACGGACAGGGGAATACGAGCAGTACTTC. As protein: CASIRTGEYEQYF.

The chain joins TRBV6-1 to TRBJ1-6, with D possibly TRBD1 on 5 matching bases. The CDR3 extends over 15 amino acids. Germline CDR1 MNHNS, CDR2 SASEGT. Trimming removed 1 base at V and 7 bases at J, with 11 bases between. The CDR3 loop is CASSEGGTANSPLHF. CDR3 coding DNA: TGTGCCAGCAGTGAAGGCGGGACGGCCAATTCACCCCTCCACTTT.

This rearrangement joins TRBV6-1 to TRBJ2-1; the match to TRBD1 covers 10 bases. The germline CDR1 and CDR2 sequences are MNHNS and SASEGT. The CDR3 sequence is 15 residues long. The J segment lost 3 bases and the V segment lost 8 bases, leaving 7 bases of the junction unmatched. CDR3 sequence: CASFRQGANYNEQFF. The DNA for the CDR3 is TGTGCCAGCTTCAGACAGGGGGCAAACTACAATGAGCAGTTCTTC.